The 18 T cell receptor beta chains presented below share a single source sample, sequenced in a study of T cell clones after liver transplantation. Using immunoSEQ multiplex PCR, the repertoire was profiled, and TCRdb retains in-frame clones only, with some absent. This table holds under 90,000 clones, 80% found once. The sample was CD4+ T cells from blood, taken before liver transplant. These receptors originate from a human donor who received a liver transplant.

This chain joins TRBV19 and TRBJ1-5; 10 bases line up with TRBD1. Germline V CDR1 and CDR2: LNHDA, SQIVND (reference sequence). V trimming: 4 bases; J trimming: 0 bases; junction bases outside the gene matches: 6. The CDR3 contains 17 residues. The DNA of the CDR3 is TGTGCCAGTAGTAGGGACAGGGGCTTTTATAGCAATCAGCCCCAGCATTTT. As protein: CASSRDRGFYSNQPQHF. Looking up the rest from reference TRBV19 and TRBJ1-5 gives the full variable domain: DGGITQSPKYLFRKEGQNVTLSCEQNLNHDAMYWYRQDPGQGLRLIYYSQIVNDFQKGDIAEGYSVSREKKESFPLTVTSAQKNPTAFYLCASSRDRGFYSNQPQHFGDGTRLSIL.

DNA for the CDR3: TGCGCCAGCAGCCTCGGTGGTAGCGGGAGTCTTGTGGGTGAGACCCAGTACTTC. Translating it yields CASSLGGSGSLVGETQYF. The V gene is TRBV5-1, the J gene TRBJ2-5; 9 bases map to TRBD2. Germline V CDR1 and CDR2: SGHRS, YFSETQ. CDR3 length equals 18 residues. The J segment lost 5 bases and the V segment lost 4 bases, leaving 18 bases of the junction unmatched.

The rearrangement uses TRBV6-6 and TRBJ2-3; no clear D. Trimming cost V 4 bases and J 3 bases, with 11 bases left between them. Germline lookup yields CDR1 MNHNY and CDR2 SVGAGI (reference sequence). The CDR3 extends over 14 amino acids. The CDR3: CASSSFLQTDTQYF. The CDR3 coding sequence is TGTGCCAGCAGTTCCTTTTTACAGACAGATACGCAGTATTTT.

The V gene is TRBV5-1, the J gene TRBJ2-1, with D unclear. Germline CDR1 SGHRS, CDR2 YFSETQ. Trimming stripped 0 bases from V and 7 bases from J, with 8 bases between. The CDR3 spans 13 residues. Here the CDR3 DNA reads TGCGCCAGCAGCTTGGCCATCTCGAATGAGCAGTTCTTC. Protein: CASSLAISNEQFF.

CDR3 nucleotide sequence: TGTGCCAGTACGGACATCCCGAACACTGAAGCTTTCTTT. Protein product: CASTDIPNTEAFF. This chain joins TRBV2 and TRBJ1-1; tentative D call: TRBD1 (5 bases). V shed 9 bases and J shed 1 base, with 12 bases lying between them. CDR1 is SNHLY, CDR2 FYNNEI, per germline. The CDR3 extends over 13 amino acids.

This clone was seen a few times. J is TRBJ1-1 and V is TRBV5-4; a weak D match, TRBD1 (5 bases). CDR3 length: 13 residues. V was pared by 4 bases and J by 8 bases, with 15 bases between. Germline V CDR1 and CDR2: SGHNT, YYREEE (reference sequence). In DNA, the CDR3 is TGTGCCAGCAGCCCGGAATTTACAGGAGAAGCTTTCTTT. Translating gives CASSPEFTGEAFF.

This chain joins TRBV5-8 and TRBJ2-3; 7 nucleotides align to TRBD1. Germline V lookup: CDR1 SGHTS, CDR2 YDEGEE. V shed 4 bases and J 2 bases; nucleotides not matched to a gene: 13. The CDR3 consists of 17 residues. The CDR3 region has the DNA TGTGCCAGCAGCCCCGACAGGGTCGGGATTTACACAGATACGCAGTATTTT. Its protein product is CASSPDRVGIYTDTQYF. Based on the CDR3 plus reference TRBV5-8 and TRBJ2-3, the full variable domain is EAGVTQSPTHLIKTRGQQATLRCSPISGHTSVYWYQQALGLGLQFLLWYDEGEERNRGNFPPRFSGRQFPNYSSELNVNALELEDSALYLCASSPDRVGIYTDTQYFGPGTRLTVL.

The chain is built from TRBV7-8 and TRBJ2-2; a possible D gene is TRBD2 (6 bases). Germline V gene sequence: CDR1 SGHVS, CDR2 FQNEAQ. Trimming stripped 2 bases from V and 6 bases from J, with 19 bases between. CDR3 length: 17 residues. In DNA, the CDR3 is TGTGCCAGCAGCTTAATGGGAGGTGCCGCCACCCCCGGGGAGCTGTTTTTT. Its translation is CASSLMGGAATPGELFF.

The chain joins TRBV7-2 to TRBJ2-7; D not resolved. The CDR3 contains 13 residues. Per germline, CDR1 SGHTA and CDR2 FQGNSA. Trimming pared 1 base from V and 1 base from J, leaving 5 bases between. The CDR3 is CASSLGPSYEQYF. CDR3 DNA: TGTGCCAGCAGCTTAGGGCCTTCCTACGAGCAGTACTTC.

The chain couples TRBV29-1 to TRBJ2-3; 13 nucleotides match TRBD2. Germline assignment: CDR1 SQVTM and CDR2 ANQGSEA. J gave up 6 bases and V 5 bases, and 8 bases lay outside the gene matches. The CDR3 runs to 15 residues. DNA of the CDR3: TGCAGCGTTCGTGGACTAGCGGGAGATGGGGATACGCAGTATTTT. Translating it yields CSVRGLAGDGDTQYF.

V usage is TRBV19 and J usage is TRBJ2-5; TRBD1 matches at 10 bases. V dropped 10 bases and J dropped 1; count of bases not matched to a gene: 12. Germline CDR1 reads LNHDA; CDR2 reads SQIVND (reference sequence). This CDR3 comprises 16 residues. The CDR3 sequence is CATKPGQGVFQETQYF. In nucleotides, the CDR3 is TGTGCCACCAAGCCCGGACAGGGGGTATTCCAAGAGACCCAGTACTTC.

The chain has TRBV9 and TRBJ2-1, with 7 bases fitting TRBD1. This CDR3 has 15 amino acids. Germline CDR1 is SGDLS and CDR2 is YYNGEE. The trim removed 4 bases at V and 4 bases at J, leaving 8 bases unmatched. The CDR3 loop reads CASSPRTGAYNEQFF. CDR3 nucleotide sequence: TGTGCCAGCAGCCCCCGGACAGGCGCTTACAATGAGCAGTTCTTC. Filled out from reference TRBV9 and TRBJ2-1, the complete variable domain reads DSGVTQTPKHLITATGQRVTLRCSPRSGDLSVYWYQQSLDQGLQFLIQYYNGEERAKGNILERFSAQQFPDLHSELNLSSLELGDSALYFCASSPRTGAYNEQFFGPGTRLTVL.

The gene calls are TRBV27 and TRBJ2-3; 7 bases fit TRBD2. The CDR3 runs to 16 residues. Germline-derived CDR1 and CDR2 are MNHEY and SMNVEV (reference sequence). The J segment lost 1 base and the V segment lost 8 bases, leaving 12 bases of the junction unmatched. The CDR3 DNA reads as TGTGCCAGCTCGAGAATAAGGGCGGGAGGCACAGATACGCAGTATTTT. Translated: CASSRIRAGGTDTQYF.

This chain uses TRBV5-1 with TRBJ1-2; unclear D gene. V dropped 6 bases and J dropped 7 bases, with 19 bases sitting between them. Germline-derived CDR1 and CDR2 are SGHRS and YFSETQ. The CDR3 loop spans 14 amino acids. The CDR3 region is CASIPDPGGSGYTF. As DNA, the CDR3 is TGCGCCAGCATCCCGGACCCGGGCGGGAGTGGCTACACCTTC.

The chain joins TRBV7-2 to TRBJ1-4; 11 bases align to TRBD1. The CDR3 length is 18 residues. The germline CDR1 and CDR2 sequences are SGHTA and FQGNSA. With 5 bases clipped from V and 5 bases from J, the junction kept 13 bases outside the gene matches. CDR3 amino acids: CASSIRARGQGGNEKLFF. The CDR3 coding sequence is TGTGCCAGCAGCATAAGGGCACGGGGACAGGGGGGAAATGAAAAACTGTTTTTT. The variable domain in full, completed from reference TRBV7-2 and TRBJ1-4, reads GAGVSQSPSNKVTEKGKDVELRCDPISGHTALYWYRQSLGQGLEFLIYFQGNSAPDKSGLPSDRFSAERTGGSVSTLTIQRTQQEDSAVYLCASSIRARGQGGNEKLFFGSGTQLSVL.

The chain is built from TRBV29-1 and TRBJ1-1, with D unclear. Looked up from germline, CDR1 is SQVTM and CDR2 is ANQGSEA. There are 13 residues in the CDR3. The germline V and J ends were trimmed by 1 base and 0 bases, with 6 bases remaining between them. The CDR3 region is CSVEGLMNTEAFF. The CDR3 DNA sequence: TGCAGCGTTGAAGGACTAATGAACACTGAAGCTTTCTTT. Using reference TRBV29-1 and TRBJ1-1 for the parts outside the CDR3, the full variable domain is SAVISQKPSRDICQRGTSLTIQCQVDSQVTMMFWYRQQPGQSLTLIATANQGSEATYESGFVIDKFPISRPNLTFSTLTVSNMSPEDSSIYLCSVEGLMNTEAFFGQGTRLTVV.

The chain combines TRBV28 with TRBJ1-5, with D possibly being TRBD1 (6 bases). The CDR3 consists of 14 residues. V dropped 4 bases and J dropped 7 bases, with 14 bases sitting between them. CDR1 and CDR2 (germline): MDHEN, SYDVKM. In DNA, the CDR3 is TGTGCCAGCAGTTCCTTCCAGGGGAGGCAGCCCCAGCATTTT. Translating it yields CASSSFQGRQPQHF.

This clone was seen more than once but under ten times. The V and J genes are TRBV12-5 and TRBJ2-2; D not certain. The ends were cut back, 0 bases at V and 4 bases at J, with 3 bases in the middle. CDR1 LGHNT and CDR2 FRNRAP come from the germline V gene. The CDR3 is 13 residues long. CDR3 DNA sequence: TGTGCTAGTGGTTTGGTTAGCACCGGGGAGCTGTTTTTT. It yields the protein CASGLVSTGELFF.